The 24 T cell receptor beta chains below come from one sample, sequenced in a study of T cells in Graves' hyperthyroidism and ophthalmopathy. TCR beta CDR3 sequences were amplified from RNA transcripts. First-round RT-PCR targeting the TCR CDR3 was performed with the HTBI primer set. Via MiXCR, TCRdb re-called the multiplex PCR reads, giving one row per CDR3 protein. The data contain 450,000 to 600,000 distinct CDR3 sequences, 20% of them singletons. Sequencing was carried out using blood. The receptors derive from a man aged 40-55 years with Graves' ophthalmopathy.

Details on this clonotype: One end of the junction does not line up with germline, which may come from a read error. V is TRBV2 and J is TRBJ1-2, with 10 bases fitting TRBD1. CDR3 length: 16 amino acids. CDR1 is SNHLY and CDR2 is FYNNEI in the germline V gene. The CDR3 loop reads CANSENWDRGNYGYTF. CDR3 nucleotide sequence: TGTGCCAACAGTGAGAATTGGGACAGGGGTAACTATGGCTACACCTTC.

This clonotype occurred many times. Mismatch with germline at one junction end may stem from a read error. The CDR3 DNA reads as TGTGCCAGCAGCCTAGACTTAGATACGCAGTATTTT. Amino acid sequence: CASSLDLDTQYF. The chain combines TRBV11-2 with TRBJ2-3; D call uncertain. Per the germline V gene, CDR1 is SGHAT and CDR2 is FQNNGV. The CDR3 has 12 residues.

CDR3 in DNA: TGTGCCAGCAGCTTAGTAGGGTCCGGTCAGCCCCAGCATTTT. Residues: CASSLVGSGQPQHF. The gene calls are TRBV11-2 and TRBJ1-5; D is unclear. Trimming removed 1 base from V and 6 bases from J, with 10 bases in between. Germline values: CDR1 SGHAT, CDR2 FQNNGV. This CDR3 contains 14 residues.

The chain links TRBV6-2 or TRBV6-3 to TRBJ1-5; TRBD1 agrees at 7 bases. CDR1 and CDR2 (germline): MNHEY, SVGEGT. J was trimmed by 4 bases and V by 5 bases; bases with no gene match: 11. The CDR3 sequence is 16 residues long. The CDR3 loop reads CASSARRQGGNQPQHF. Here the CDR3 DNA reads TGTGCCAGCAGTGCACGAAGACAGGGAGGTAATCAGCCCCAGCATTTT.

This clonotype was recorded at least ten times. J is TRBJ1-1 and V is TRBV2, with D perhaps TRBD1 (6 bases). The CDR3 totals 14 residues. The ends were cut back, 1 base at V and 10 bases at J, with 16 bases in the middle. Germline CDR1 reads SNHLY; CDR2 reads FYNNEI. The CDR3 loop is CASSEGQVGAGAFF. The DNA for the CDR3 is TGTGCCAGCAGTGAAGGGCAAGTGGGGGCTGGAGCTTTCTTT. Filled out from reference TRBV2 and TRBJ1-1, the complete variable domain reads EPEVTQTPSHQVTQMGQEVILRCVPISNHLYFYWYRQILGQKVEFLVSFYNNEISEKSEIFDDQFSVERPDGSNFTLKIRSTKLEDSAMYFCASSEGQVGAGAFFGQGTRLTVV.

This clonotype appeared a few times. The chain recombines TRBV5-8 with TRBJ2-5, with TRBD2 matching 10 bases. Trimming took 4 bases from V and 2 from J; bases not matched to a gene: 8. This CDR3 spans 16 amino acids. Looked up from germline, CDR1 is SGHTS and CDR2 is YDEGEE. For the CDR3, the DNA is TGTGCCAGCAGCCTGATGGGACTAGCGAAGCAAGAGACCCAGTACTTC. Translating it yields CASSLMGLAKQETQYF.

The genes are TRBV5-1 and TRBJ2-7, with 11 bases lining up with TRBD2. The CDR3 is 15 residues long. The germline V gene encodes CDR1 SGHRS and CDR2 YFSETQ. V was pared by 2 bases and J by 6 bases, with 7 bases of the junction left unmatched. This CDR3 is CASSFLSGGVPEQYF. The DNA for the CDR3 is TGCGCCAGCAGCTTCCTTAGCGGGGGGGTACCCGAGCAGTACTTC.

This clonotype was observed many times. The chain links TRBV7-2 to TRBJ2-1; 7 nucleotides line up with TRBD2. This CDR3 has 14 residues. Germline trimming cut 5 bases from V and 4 bases from J; bases unmatched to any gene: 5. The V gene's germline CDR1 is SGHTA and CDR2 FQGNSA. Written as DNA, the CDR3 is TGTGCCAGCAGCGTCAGACTAGCTTACAATGAGCAGTTCTTC. This encodes CASSVRLAYNEQFF.

This clonotype has only a few counts. CDR3 amino acids: CSARSLRGHGRREQFF. The CDR3 coding sequence is TGCAGTGCTAGATCTTTGAGGGGCCACGGACGGCGTGAGCAGTTCTTC. The genes are TRBV20-1 and TRBJ2-1; the D gene could be TRBD1 or TRBD2 (5 bases each). Germline-derived CDR1 and CDR2 are DFQATT and SNEGSKA (reference sequence). V lost 2 bases, J lost 9 bases, and 23 bases lay in between. This CDR3 region has 16 residues.

This rearrangement joins TRBV15 to TRBJ2-2, with D maybe TRBD1 (6 bases). Germline V CDR1 and CDR2: LNHNV, YYDKDF (reference sequence). Trimming left V 3 bases short and J 6 bases short, with 14 bases between. There are 15 residues in the CDR3. The CDR3 loop is CATSSRSGQSGELFF. The CDR3 coding sequence is TGTGCCACCAGCAGCCGATCCGGACAGTCCGGGGAGCTGTTTTTT.

The V and J genes are TRBV4-3 and TRBJ2-2, with D unclear. The CDR3 contains 16 residues. Trimming took 0 bases from V and 2 from J, leaving 10 bases between them. In germline, CDR1 is LGHNA, CDR2 YSLEER. CDR3 DNA: TGCGCCAGCAGCCAAGAAGGGCACCTCAACACCGGGGAGCTGTTTTTT. Its protein is CASSQEGHLNTGELFF.

The gene calls are TRBV7-3 and TRBJ2-1; possibly TRBD2 for D (5 bases). V was clipped by 3 bases and J by 7 bases, with 13 bases between them. Germline V gene lookup returns CDR1 SGHTA and CDR2 FQGTGA. The CDR3 extends over 14 amino acids. CDR3: CASSFDLWENEQFF. CDR3 DNA sequence: TGTGCCAGCAGCTTTGATCTATGGGAGAATGAGCAGTTCTTC.

This clonotype was recorded at least ten times. J is TRBJ2-5 and V is TRBV20-1; 8 bases match TRBD1. The CDR3 extends over 14 amino acids. Germline CDR1 reads DFQATT; CDR2 reads SNEGSKA (reference sequence). V lost 1 base to trimming and J lost 5 bases; unmatched junction nucleotides: 6. CDR3 DNA: TGCAGTGCTAGAGGGGCCAGGGGGCTTGAGACCCAGTACTTC. Its translation is CSARGARGLETQYF.

Ten or more counts support this clonotype. The J gene is TRBJ1-1, the V gene TRBV7-9; the D is unclear. Germline CDR1 and CDR2: SEHNR and FQNEAQ (reference sequence). This CDR3 is 10 amino acids long. V was pared by 3 bases and J by 8 bases, with 4 bases between. The CDR3 DNA follows: TGTGCCAGCAGCTTGCGGGAAGCTTTCTTT. This gives the protein CASSLREAFF.

In its sample, this clonotype was seen many times. The gene calls are TRBV3-1 and TRBJ2-1, with 7 bases that match TRBD1. The CDR3 runs 13 residues. The J segment lost 13 bases and the V segment lost 6 bases, leaving 12 bases of the junction unmatched. Germline loops: CDR1 LGHDT, CDR2 YNNKEL (reference sequence). The CDR3 loop reads CASRRRDRARQFF. The DNA of the CDR3 is TGTGCCAGCAGGAGAAGAGACAGGGCTCGTCAGTTCTTC.

This clonotype occurred a few times. This chain links TRBV6-2 or TRBV6-3 with TRBJ1-6; D unresolved. CDR3 length: 14 amino acids. V lost 0 bases and J 9 bases, leaving 9 bases between the germline ends. The germline V gene encodes CDR1 MNHEY and CDR2 SVGEGT. The DNA for the CDR3 is TGTGCCAGCAGTTACTCCCAGAAAGGTTCACCCCTCCACTTT. Translated: CASSYSQKGSPLHF.

This clonotype was counted ten times or more. The chain uses TRBV7-2 and TRBJ2-5; no reliable D call. The germline V and J ends were trimmed by 3 bases and 3 bases, with 11 bases remaining between them. The V gene's germline CDR1 is SGHTA and CDR2 FQGNSA. CDR3 length: 14 residues. The CDR3 loop reads CASSFDHVEETQYF. Here the CDR3 DNA reads TGTGCCAGCAGCTTCGACCACGTCGAAGAGACCCAGTACTTC.

This clonotype has ten or more counts. The rearrangement links TRBV2 to TRBJ1-1, with 7 positions matching TRBD1. Germline V gene data show CDR1 as SNHLY and CDR2 as FYNNEI. J was trimmed by 2 bases and V by 8 bases; bases with no gene match: 5. CDR3 size: 13 residues. CDR3: CASLRDRNTEAFF. CDR3 sequence (DNA): TGTGCCAGCCTCCGGGACAGAAACACTGAAGCTTTCTTT.

The table lists this clonotype with many counts. V is TRBV6-1 and J is TRBJ1-5; perhaps TRBD1 as D (5 bases). Germline V CDR1 and CDR2: MNHNS, SASEGT. This CDR3 comprises 15 residues. Deletions cut 5 bases from V and 0 bases from J, with 11 bases between. CDR3 sequence reads: CASSSGGYSNQPQHF. For the CDR3, the DNA is TGTGCCAGCAGTTCGGGGGGTTATAGCAATCAGCCCCAGCATTTT.

The gene calls are TRBV5-5 and TRBJ2-7, with 7 bases identical to TRBD2. V was clipped by 3 bases and J by 2 bases; unmatched bases: 5. This CDR3 is 14 amino acids long. Germline values: CDR1 SGHKS, CDR2 YYEKEE (reference sequence). The CDR3 nucleotides read TGTGCCAGCAGCTGGCGGGGGACCACCTACGAGCAGTACTTC. As protein: CASSWRGTTYEQYF.

The V call is TRBV9, the J call TRBJ2-1; 15 bases align to TRBD2. CDR1 and CDR2 from the germline V gene are SGDLS and YYNGEE. CDR3 size: 16 residues. With V trimmed by 4 bases and J by 10 bases, 9 bases remained unmatched. The CDR3 nucleotides are TGTGCCAGCAGCACGGGACTAGCGGGGGGCCGCTTCGAGCAGTTCTTC. Amino acid sequence: CASSTGLAGGRFEQFF.

This clonotype came up a few times. The gene calls are TRBV11-3 and TRBJ2-1; D tentatively fits TRBD1 or TRBD2 (6 bases each). V was cut by 5 bases and J by 8 bases, with 16 bases left in between. Germline CDR1 is SGHNT and CDR2 is YENEEA. The CDR3 is made up of 14 amino acids. CDR3 amino acids: CASSRPGGGDEQFF. The CDR3 DNA reads TGTGCCAGCAGCCGACCCGGGGGCGGGGATGAGCAGTTCTTC.

The chain is built from TRBV5-1 and TRBJ2-3, with 7 bases that match TRBD2. V dropped 2 bases and J dropped 0; count of bases not matched to a gene: 6. Germline V CDR1 and CDR2: SGHRS, YFSETQ. This CDR3 region has 16 residues. In DNA, the CDR3 is TGCGCCAGCAGCTTATTCGGGGGGACCAGCACAGATACGCAGTATTTT. It specifies CASSLFGGTSTDTQYF.

V usage is TRBV20-1 and J usage is TRBJ1-5, with a possible D match to TRBD1 (6 bases). Trimming took off 2 bases at V and 1 base at J, with 15 bases between the two ends. Germline loops: CDR1 DFQATT, CDR2 SNEGSKA (reference sequence). The CDR3 contains 16 residues. CDR3 bases: TGCAGTGCTAGATCAATCAGGGGAGAGAGCAATCAGCCCCAGCATTTT. It encodes CSARSIRGESNQPQHF.